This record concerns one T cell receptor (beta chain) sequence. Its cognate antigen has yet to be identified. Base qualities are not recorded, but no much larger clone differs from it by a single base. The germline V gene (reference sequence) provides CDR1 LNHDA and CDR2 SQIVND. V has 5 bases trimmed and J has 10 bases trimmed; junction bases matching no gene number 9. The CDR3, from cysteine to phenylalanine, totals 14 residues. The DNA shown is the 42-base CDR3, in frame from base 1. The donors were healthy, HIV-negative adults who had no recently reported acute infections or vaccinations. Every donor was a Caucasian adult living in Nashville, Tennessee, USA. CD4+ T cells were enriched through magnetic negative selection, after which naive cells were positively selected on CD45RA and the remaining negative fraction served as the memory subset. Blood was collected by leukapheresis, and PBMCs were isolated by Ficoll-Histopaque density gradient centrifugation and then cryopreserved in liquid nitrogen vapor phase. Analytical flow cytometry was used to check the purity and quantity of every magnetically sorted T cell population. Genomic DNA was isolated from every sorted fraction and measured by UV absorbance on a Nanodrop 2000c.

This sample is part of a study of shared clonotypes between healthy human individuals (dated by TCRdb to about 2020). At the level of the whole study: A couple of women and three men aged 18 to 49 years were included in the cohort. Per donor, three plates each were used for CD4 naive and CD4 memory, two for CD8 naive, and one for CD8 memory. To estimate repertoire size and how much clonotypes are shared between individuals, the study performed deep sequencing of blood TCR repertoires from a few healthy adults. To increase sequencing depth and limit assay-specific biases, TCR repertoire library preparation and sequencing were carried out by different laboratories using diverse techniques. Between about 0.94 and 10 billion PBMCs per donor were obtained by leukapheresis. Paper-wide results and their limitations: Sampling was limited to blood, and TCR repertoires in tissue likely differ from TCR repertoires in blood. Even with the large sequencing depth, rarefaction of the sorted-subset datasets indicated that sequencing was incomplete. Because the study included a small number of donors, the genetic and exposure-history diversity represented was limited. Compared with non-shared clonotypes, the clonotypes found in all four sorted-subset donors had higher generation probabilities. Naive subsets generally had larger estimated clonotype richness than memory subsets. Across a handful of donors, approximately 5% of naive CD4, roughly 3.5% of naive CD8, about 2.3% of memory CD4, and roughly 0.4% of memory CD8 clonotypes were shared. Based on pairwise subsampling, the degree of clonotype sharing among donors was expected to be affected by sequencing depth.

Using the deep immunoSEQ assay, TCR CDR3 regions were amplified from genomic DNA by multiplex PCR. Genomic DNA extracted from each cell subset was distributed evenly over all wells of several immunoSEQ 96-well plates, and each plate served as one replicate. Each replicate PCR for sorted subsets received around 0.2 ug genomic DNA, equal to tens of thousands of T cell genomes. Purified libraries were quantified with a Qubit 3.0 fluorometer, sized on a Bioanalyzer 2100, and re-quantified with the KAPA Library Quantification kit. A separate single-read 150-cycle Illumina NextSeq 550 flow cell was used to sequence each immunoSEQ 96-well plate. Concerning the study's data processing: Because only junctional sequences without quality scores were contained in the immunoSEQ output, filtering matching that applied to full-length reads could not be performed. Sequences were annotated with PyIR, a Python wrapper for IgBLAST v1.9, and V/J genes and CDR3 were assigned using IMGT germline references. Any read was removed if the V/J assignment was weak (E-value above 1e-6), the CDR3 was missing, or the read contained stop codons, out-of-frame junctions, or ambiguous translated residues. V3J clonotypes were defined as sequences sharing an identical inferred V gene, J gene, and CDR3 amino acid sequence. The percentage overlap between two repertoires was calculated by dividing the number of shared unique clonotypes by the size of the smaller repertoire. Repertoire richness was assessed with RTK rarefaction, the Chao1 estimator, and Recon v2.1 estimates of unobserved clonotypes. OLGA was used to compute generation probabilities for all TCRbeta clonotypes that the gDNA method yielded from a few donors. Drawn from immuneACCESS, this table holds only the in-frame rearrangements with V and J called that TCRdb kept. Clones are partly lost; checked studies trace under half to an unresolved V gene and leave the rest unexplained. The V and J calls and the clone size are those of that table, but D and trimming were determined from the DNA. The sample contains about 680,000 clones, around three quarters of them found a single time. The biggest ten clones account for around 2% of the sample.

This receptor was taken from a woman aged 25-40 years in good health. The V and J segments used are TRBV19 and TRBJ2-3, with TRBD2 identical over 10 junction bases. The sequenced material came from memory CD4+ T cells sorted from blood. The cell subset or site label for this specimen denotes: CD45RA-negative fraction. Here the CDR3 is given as CASSLASGSSAQYF. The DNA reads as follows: TGTGCCAGTAGTTTGGCTAGCGGGAGTTCGGCGCAGTATTTT.